A single sample gave rise to the 19 T cell receptor beta chains below, sequenced in a study of molecular identifiers for immune sequencing clone quantification. Each CDR3 protein is one row after TCRdb ran MiXCR on the PCR reads. The sample includes about 36,000 distinct CDR3 sequences, under 20% of them seen just once. Sequenced: naive CD8+ T cells from blood, with Jurkat cell RNA spiked in. Subset noted: FACS-sorted CD8+CD4-CCR7+CD45RA+ naive T cells. Every receptor here comes from a human donor in good health. Some libraries in this study had Jurkat cell RNA spiked in.

This clonotype was seen repeatedly, ten times or more. The J gene is TRBJ1-2, the V gene TRBV6-5; a possible D gene is TRBD1 (5 bases). The germline V and J ends were trimmed by 6 bases and 10 bases, with 18 bases remaining between them. Germline-derived CDR1 and CDR2 are MNHEY and SVGAGI. The CDR3 length is 13 residues. The CDR3: CASSPGGVSAYTF. CDR3 DNA: TGTGCCAGCAGCCCCGGGGGGGTTTCAGCCTACACCTTC.

This clonotype was detected many times. The rearrangement uses TRBV20-1 and TRBJ2-3; TRBD1 matches 10 bases. Germline trimming cut 4 bases from V and 5 bases from J; bases unmatched to any gene: 9. This CDR3 has 15 amino acids. Germline V gives CDR1 DFQATT, CDR2 SNEGSKA (reference sequence). This chain's CDR3 is CSATRDRGDGDTQYF. The CDR3 DNA reads TGCAGTGCTACCCGGGACAGGGGAGATGGAGATACGCAGTATTTT.

This clonotype appeared many times. The rearrangement joins TRBV6-2 or TRBV6-3 to TRBJ2-1, with TRBD1 as a possible D gene (6 bases). This CDR3 contains 14 residues. CDR1 and CDR2 (germline): MNHEY, SVGEGT. V was trimmed by 2 bases and J by 3 bases, leaving 8 bases between them. The CDR3 nucleotides read TGTGCCAGCAGTTACCTGGACAGCTACAATGAGCAGTTCTTC. Amino acid sequence: CASSYLDSYNEQFF.

This clonotype was seen many times. The chain carries TRBV7-9 and TRBJ2-7; possible D gene TRBD2, 6 bases. CDR1 and CDR2 (germline): SEHNR, FQNEAQ (reference sequence). This CDR3 is 15 amino acids long. Trimming cost V 1 base and J 3 bases, with 13 bases left between them. The CDR3 DNA sequence: TGTGCCAGCAGCTTAGTGGGAGGCTCGGACTACGAGCAGTACTTC. As protein: CASSLVGGSDYEQYF.

This clonotype showed up many times. The chain uses TRBV9 and TRBJ2-1, with 7 bases that match TRBD2. The CDR3 has 17 amino acids. Trimming cost V 2 bases and J 6 bases; bases outside gene matches: 14. Looked up from germline, CDR1 is SGDLS and CDR2 is YYNGEE. CDR3 region: CASSVSLGEGTRNEQFF. Here the CDR3 DNA reads TGTGCCAGCAGCGTGTCCCTGGGGGAGGGCACTCGCAATGAGCAGTTCTTC.

V is TRBV6-5 and J is TRBJ1-2, with D maybe TRBD1 (5 bases). The CDR3 contains 14 residues. The ends were cut back, 5 bases at V and 6 bases at J, with 16 bases in the middle. Germline V CDR1 and CDR2: MNHEY, SVGAGI. This CDR3 is CASSTGLVWDGYTF. The CDR3 DNA reads TGTGCCAGCAGTACGGGACTTGTCTGGGATGGCTACACCTTC.

This clonotype came up many times. V is TRBV20-1 and J is TRBJ1-5; no definite D call. The germline V and J ends were trimmed by 3 bases and 4 bases, with 7 bases remaining between them. The CDR3 contains 12 residues. CDR1 and CDR2 (germline): DFQATT, SNEGSKA (reference sequence). The CDR3 DNA follows: TGCAGTGCTAGTTTGGGGAATCAGCCCCAGCATTTT. Encoded protein: CSASLGNQPQHF.

Ten or more counts support this clonotype. The chain couples TRBV20-1 to TRBJ1-5; 9 bases align to TRBD1. Germline values: CDR1 DFQATT, CDR2 SNEGSKA (reference sequence). V dropped 2 bases and J dropped 2; count of bases not matched to a gene: 4. This CDR3 is built from 15 residues. The CDR3 here is CSARTGGLGNQPQHF. The CDR3 DNA reads as TGCAGTGCTAGAACAGGGGGCCTGGGCAATCAGCCCCAGCATTTT.

This clonotype was counted only a few times. The chain uses TRBV6-5 and TRBJ2-5; unclear D gene. Germline-derived CDR1 and CDR2 are MNHEY and SVGAGI. The CDR3 consists of 14 residues. V shed 7 bases and J shed 7 bases, with 19 bases lying between them. For the CDR3, the DNA is TGTGCCAGCAACACGCCTCGGCCCGACGGGACCCAGTACTTC. Protein product: CASNTPRPDGTQYF.

As concerns this clonotype: A much bigger clone sits one base away, suggesting this may be a read error. The chain couples TRBV4-1 to TRBJ2-7; D remains unclear. CDR1 and CDR2 from the germline V gene are MGHRA and YSYEKL. The CDR3 length is 11 residues. This CDR3 reads CAGSQDYEQYF. For the CDR3, the DNA is TGCGCCGGCAGCCAAGACTACGAGCAGTACTTC.

This clonotype was counted ten times or more. CDR3 coding DNA: TGTGCCAGCAGCCCAATGAGGCAGGGGAACATTCAGTACTTC. The encoded protein is CASSPMRQGNIQYF. The chain uses TRBV7-9 and TRBJ2-4, with D perhaps TRBD1 (6 bases). The CDR3 is 14 residues long. CDR1 SEHNR and CDR2 FQNEAQ come from the germline V gene (reference sequence). V shed 5 bases and J shed 7 bases, with 15 bases lying between them. The full variable domain, with the rest looked up from reference TRBV7-9 and TRBJ2-4, is DTGVSQNPRHKITKRGQNVTFRCDPISEHNRLYWYRQTLGQGPEFLTYFQNEAQLEKSRLLSDRFSAERPKGSFSTLEIQRTEQGDSAMYLCASSPMRQGNIQYFGAGTRLSVL.

Many counts were recorded for this clonotype. The chain uses TRBV10-3 and TRBJ2-7, with D possibly TRBD1 on 6 matching bases. V lost 4 bases and J 7 bases, leaving 14 bases between the germline ends. The CDR3 is made up of 13 amino acids. The germline V gene encodes CDR1 ENHRY and CDR2 SYGVKD. In nucleotides, the CDR3 is TGTGCCATCAGTGGTCTGGGGGCGGTTGAGCAGTACTTC. This codes for CAISGLGAVEQYF.

This chain joins TRBV13 and TRBJ2-3; 11 bases match TRBD2. Germline-derived CDR1 and CDR2 are PRHDT and FYEKMQ (reference sequence). V shed 5 bases and J 6 bases; nucleotides not matched to a gene: 10. The CDR3 extends over 16 amino acids. CDR3 loop: CASSPRLAGWRDTQYF. As DNA, the CDR3 is TGTGCCAGCAGCCCCCGACTAGCGGGGTGGAGGGATACGCAGTATTTT.

This clonotype was recorded at least ten times. The gene calls are TRBV28 and TRBJ2-7, with no clear D. The V end lost 5 bases, the J end lost 5 bases, and 19 bases lay between the germline ends. Germline lookup yields CDR1 MDHEN and CDR2 SYDVKM. The CDR3 length is 15 residues. The CDR3 DNA reads as TGTGCCAGCAGTCATTCCCCCAGGACGAGCCACGAGCAGTACTTC. As protein: CASSHSPRTSHEQYF.

The CDR3 sequence: CASTPRDRVFGNQPQHF. CDR3 in DNA: TGTGCCAGCACCCCGAGGGACAGGGTCTTTGGCAATCAGCCCCAGCATTTT. The rearrangement joins TRBV6-4 to TRBJ1-5; the match to TRBD1 covers 9 bases. With V trimmed by 7 bases and J by 2 bases, 12 bases remained unmatched. Germline V CDR1 and CDR2: MRHNA, SNTAGT. The CDR3 spans 17 residues.

The gene calls are TRBV4-2 and TRBJ1-5, with D hard to call. CDR3 length: 16 residues. V lost 1 base and J lost 0, with 10 bases in between. CDR1 is LGHNA, CDR2 YNFKEQ, per germline. CDR3 DNA: TGTGCCAGCAGCCAAGCGGCGAGGATTAGCAATCAGCCCCAGCATTTT. It translates to CASSQAARISNQPQHF.

This clonotype was recorded many times. The chain carries TRBV27 and TRBJ2-7; TRBD1 matches 7 bases. Losses at the gene ends were 6 bases for V and 3 bases for J; bases not matched to a gene: 11. Germline CDR1 MNHEY, CDR2 SMNVEV (reference sequence). The CDR3 length is 15 residues. The chain's CDR3 is CASRGQGVPFYEQYF. For the CDR3, the DNA is TGTGCCAGCAGAGGTCAGGGGGTTCCTTTCTACGAGCAGTACTTC.

In its sample, this clonotype was seen many times. This chain joins TRBV15 and TRBJ2-5, with 10 bases aligning to TRBD2. This CDR3 region has 16 residues. V dropped 3 bases and J dropped 1; count of bases not matched to a gene: 5. Germline CDR1 and CDR2: LNHNV and YYDKDF (reference sequence). The CDR3 reads CATSRVLAGSQETQYF. CDR3 bases: TGTGCCACCAGCAGGGTACTAGCGGGAAGCCAAGAGACCCAGTACTTC.

At least ten counts were recorded for this clonotype. The V call is TRBV7-9, the J call TRBJ2-1; the match to TRBD2 covers 11 bases. From germline, CDR1 is SEHNR and CDR2 FQNEAQ (reference sequence). CDR3 length: 17 residues. V dropped 2 bases and J dropped 10; count of bases not matched to a gene: 13. The CDR3 region has the DNA TGTGCCAGCAGCTTAAGTAGCGGGAGGGAAGGCCATTGGGAGCAGTTCTTC. Translated, it gives CASSLSSGREGHWEQFF.